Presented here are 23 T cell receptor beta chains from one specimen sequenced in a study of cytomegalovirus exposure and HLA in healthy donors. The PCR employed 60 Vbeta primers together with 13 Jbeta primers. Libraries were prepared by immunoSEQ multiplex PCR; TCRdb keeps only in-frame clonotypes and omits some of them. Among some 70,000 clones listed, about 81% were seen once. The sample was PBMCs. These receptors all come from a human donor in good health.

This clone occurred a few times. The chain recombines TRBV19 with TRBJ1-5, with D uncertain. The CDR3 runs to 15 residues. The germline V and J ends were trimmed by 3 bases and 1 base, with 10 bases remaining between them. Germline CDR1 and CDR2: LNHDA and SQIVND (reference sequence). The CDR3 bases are TGTGCCAGTAGTATGGCTCAGGAAAGCAATCAGCCCCAGCATTTT. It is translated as CASSMAQESNQPQHF.

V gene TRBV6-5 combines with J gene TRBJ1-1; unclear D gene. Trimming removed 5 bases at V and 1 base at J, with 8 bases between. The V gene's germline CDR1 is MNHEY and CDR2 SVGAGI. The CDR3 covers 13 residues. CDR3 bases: TGTGCCAGCAGTGGCCAGGCGAACACTGAAGCTTTCTTT. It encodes CASSGQANTEAFF.

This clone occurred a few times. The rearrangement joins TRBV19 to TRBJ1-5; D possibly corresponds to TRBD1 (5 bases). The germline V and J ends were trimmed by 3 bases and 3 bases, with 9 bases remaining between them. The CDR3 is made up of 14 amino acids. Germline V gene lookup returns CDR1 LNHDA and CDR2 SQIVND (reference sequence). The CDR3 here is CASSIRGDNQPQHF. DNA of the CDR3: TGTGCCAGTAGTATTCGGGGGGACAATCAGCCCCAGCATTTT.

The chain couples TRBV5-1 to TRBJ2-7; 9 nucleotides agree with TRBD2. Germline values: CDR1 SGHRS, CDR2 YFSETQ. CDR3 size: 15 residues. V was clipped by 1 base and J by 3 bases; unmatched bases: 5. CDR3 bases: TGCGCCAGCAGCTTGCTAGCGGGGTCCTACTACGAGCAGTACTTC. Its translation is CASSLLAGSYYEQYF.

The CDR3 DNA sequence: TGTGCCATCCGGGACAGAAACACCGGGGAGCTGTTTTTT. Its protein product is CAIRDRNTGELFF. The rearrangement links TRBV10-3 to TRBJ2-2, with TRBD1 matching 7 bases. This CDR3 has 13 amino acids. The V gene end was trimmed by 8 bases and the J gene end by 2 bases; junction bases not matched to a gene: 2. Germline V gene sequence: CDR1 ENHRY, CDR2 SYGVKD.

CDR3: CAIRDPRGRDGYTF. The CDR3 nucleotides read TGTGCCATCAGAGACCCCAGGGGGCGCGATGGCTACACCTTC. This chain connects TRBV10-3 to TRBJ1-2; 8 positions match TRBD1. Germline V gene sequence: CDR1 ENHRY, CDR2 SYGVKD. This CDR3 spans 14 amino acids. The J segment lost 6 bases and the V segment lost 6 bases, leaving 9 bases of the junction unmatched.

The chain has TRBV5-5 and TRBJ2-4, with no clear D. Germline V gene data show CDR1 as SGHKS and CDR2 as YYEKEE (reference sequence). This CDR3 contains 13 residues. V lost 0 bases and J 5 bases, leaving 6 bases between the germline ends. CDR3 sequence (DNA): TGTGCCAGCAGCTTGGTGGGCGAAAACATTCAGTACTTC. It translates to CASSLVGENIQYF.

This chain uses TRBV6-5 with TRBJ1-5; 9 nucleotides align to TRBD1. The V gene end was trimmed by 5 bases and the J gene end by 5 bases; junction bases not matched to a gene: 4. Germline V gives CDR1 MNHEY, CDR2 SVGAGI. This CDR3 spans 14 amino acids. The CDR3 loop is CASSAGTGYQPQHF. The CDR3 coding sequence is TGTGCCAGCAGTGCAGGGACAGGGTATCAGCCCCAGCATTTT.

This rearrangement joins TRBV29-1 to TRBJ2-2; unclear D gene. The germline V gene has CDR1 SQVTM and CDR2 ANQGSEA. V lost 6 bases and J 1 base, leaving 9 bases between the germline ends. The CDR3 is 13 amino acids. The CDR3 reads CSVESLNTGELFF. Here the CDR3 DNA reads TGCAGCGTGGAGTCTCTGAACACCGGGGAGCTGTTTTTT.

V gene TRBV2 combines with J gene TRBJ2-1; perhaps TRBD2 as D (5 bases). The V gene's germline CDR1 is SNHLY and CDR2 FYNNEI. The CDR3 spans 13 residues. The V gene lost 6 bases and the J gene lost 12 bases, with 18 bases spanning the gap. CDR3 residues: CASRKGVLPGQFF. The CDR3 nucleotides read TGTGCCAGCAGGAAGGGAGTTCTCCCGGGGCAGTTCTTC.

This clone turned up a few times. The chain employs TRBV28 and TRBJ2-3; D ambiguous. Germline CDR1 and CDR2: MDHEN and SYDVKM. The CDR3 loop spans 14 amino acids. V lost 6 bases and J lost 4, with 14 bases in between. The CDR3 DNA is TGTGCCAGCAGATCACAGCCCTCAGCAGATACGCAGTATTTT. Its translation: CASRSQPSADTQYF. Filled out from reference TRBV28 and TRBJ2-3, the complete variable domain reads DVKVTQSSRYLVKRTGEKVFLECVQDMDHENMFWYRQDPGLGLRLIYFSYDVKMKEKGDIPEGYSVSREKKERFSLILESASTNQTSMYLCASRSQPSADTQYFGPGTRLTVL.

The CDR3 DNA reads as TGTGCCAGCAGCCGGCCGGGGGTCTGGGAAAAACTGTTTTTT. It specifies CASSRPGVWEKLFF. This rearrangement joins TRBV7-9 to TRBJ1-4; possible D gene TRBD1, 5 bases. Looked up from germline, CDR1 is SEHNR and CDR2 is FQNEAQ (reference sequence). Trimming removed 5 bases at V and 8 bases at J, with 15 bases between. The CDR3 runs 14 residues.

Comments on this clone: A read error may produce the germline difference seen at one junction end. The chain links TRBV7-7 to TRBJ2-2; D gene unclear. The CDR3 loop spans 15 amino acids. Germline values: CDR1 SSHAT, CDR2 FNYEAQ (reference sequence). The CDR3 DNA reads TGTGCTAGCAGAAAAGGAGTCAGCGACACCGGGGAGCTGTTTTTT. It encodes CASRKGVSDTGELFF.

The CDR3 sequence is CATSSDPRQGEYTTEAFF. The CDR3 DNA reads as TGTGCCACCAGCAGCGACCCAAGACAGGGGGAATACACCACTGAAGCTTTCTTT. The chain recombines TRBV15 with TRBJ1-1; 9 nucleotides match TRBD1. Germline CDR1 reads LNHNV; CDR2 reads YYDKDF (reference sequence). Trimming at V came to 3 bases and at J to 4 bases, leaving 15 bases not matched to a gene. This CDR3 has 18 amino acids. Variable domain in full (rest from reference TRBV15 and TRBJ1-1): DAMVIQNPRYQVTQFGKPVTLSCSQTLNHNVMYWYQQKSSQAPKLLFHYYDKDFNNEADTPDNFQSRRPNTSFCFLDIRSPGLGDTAMYLCATSSDPRQGEYTTEAFFGQGTRLTVV.

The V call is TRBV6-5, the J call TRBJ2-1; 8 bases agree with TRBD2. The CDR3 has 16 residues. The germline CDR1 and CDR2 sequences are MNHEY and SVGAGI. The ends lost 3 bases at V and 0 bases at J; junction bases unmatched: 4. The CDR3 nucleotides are TGTGCCAGCAGTTATGCGGGGGGCCGCTCCTACAATGAGCAGTTCTTC. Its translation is CASSYAGGRSYNEQFF.

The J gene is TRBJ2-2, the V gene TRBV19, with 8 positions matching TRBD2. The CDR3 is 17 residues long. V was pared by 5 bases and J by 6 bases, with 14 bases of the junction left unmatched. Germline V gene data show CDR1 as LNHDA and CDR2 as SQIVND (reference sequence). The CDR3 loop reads CASSARGGLVLAGELFF. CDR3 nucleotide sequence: TGTGCCAGTAGTGCAAGGGGGGGACTAGTGTTGGCCGGGGAGCTGTTTTTT.

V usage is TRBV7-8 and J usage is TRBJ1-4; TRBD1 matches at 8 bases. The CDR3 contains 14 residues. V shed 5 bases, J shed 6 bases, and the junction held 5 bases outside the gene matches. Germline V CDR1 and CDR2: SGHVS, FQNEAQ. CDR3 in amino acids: CASSVRDRYEKLFF. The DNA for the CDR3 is TGTGCCAGCAGCGTCCGGGACAGGTATGAAAAACTGTTTTTT.

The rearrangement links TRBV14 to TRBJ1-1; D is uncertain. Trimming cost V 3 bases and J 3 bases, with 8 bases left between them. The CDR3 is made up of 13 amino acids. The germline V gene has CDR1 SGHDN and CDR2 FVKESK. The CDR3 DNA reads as TGTGCCAGCAGCCAGAGCCCGTACACTGAAGCTTTCTTT. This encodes CASSQSPYTEAFF. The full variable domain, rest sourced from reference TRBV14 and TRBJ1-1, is EAGVTQFPSHSVIEKGQTVTLRCDPISGHDNLYWYRRVMGKEIKFLLHFVKESKQDESGMPNNRFLAERTGGTYSTLKVQPAELEDSGVYFCASSQSPYTEAFFGQGTRLTVV.

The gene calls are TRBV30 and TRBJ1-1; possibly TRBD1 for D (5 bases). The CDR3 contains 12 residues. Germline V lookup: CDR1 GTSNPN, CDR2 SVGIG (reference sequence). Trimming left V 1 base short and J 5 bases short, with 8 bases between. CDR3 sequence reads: CAWSGGVTEAFF. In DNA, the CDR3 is TGTGCCTGGAGTGGGGGGGTTACTGAAGCTTTCTTT.

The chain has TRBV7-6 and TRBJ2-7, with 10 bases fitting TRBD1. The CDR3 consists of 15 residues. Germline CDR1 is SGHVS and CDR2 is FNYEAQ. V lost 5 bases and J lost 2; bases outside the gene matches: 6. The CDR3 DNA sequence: TGTGCCAGCAGCACCTGGACAGGGGGTCCCTACGAGCAGTACTTC. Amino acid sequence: CASSTWTGGPYEQYF.

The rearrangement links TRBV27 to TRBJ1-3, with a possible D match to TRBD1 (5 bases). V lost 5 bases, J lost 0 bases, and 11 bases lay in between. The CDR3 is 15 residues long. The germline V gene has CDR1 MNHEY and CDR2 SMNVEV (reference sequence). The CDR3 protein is CASSPTVNSGNTIYF. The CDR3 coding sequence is TGTGCCAGCAGTCCGACAGTCAACTCTGGAAACACCATATATTTT.

The CDR3 region has the DNA TGCGCCAGCAGTGAGAACCCTAACTACGAGCAGTACTTC. This sequence encodes CASSENPNYEQYF. The chain couples TRBV10-2 to TRBJ2-7; D is undetermined. Germline-derived CDR1 and CDR2 are WSHSY and SAAADI. The CDR3 length is 13 residues. V was cut by 2 bases and J by 3 bases, with 8 bases left in between.

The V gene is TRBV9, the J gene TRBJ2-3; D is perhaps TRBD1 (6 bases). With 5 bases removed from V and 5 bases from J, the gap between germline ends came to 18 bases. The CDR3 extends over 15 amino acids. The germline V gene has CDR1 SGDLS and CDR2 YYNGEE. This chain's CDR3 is CASSVNWGQRDTQYF. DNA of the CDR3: TGTGCCAGCAGTGTTAACTGGGGACAACGAGATACGCAGTATTTT.